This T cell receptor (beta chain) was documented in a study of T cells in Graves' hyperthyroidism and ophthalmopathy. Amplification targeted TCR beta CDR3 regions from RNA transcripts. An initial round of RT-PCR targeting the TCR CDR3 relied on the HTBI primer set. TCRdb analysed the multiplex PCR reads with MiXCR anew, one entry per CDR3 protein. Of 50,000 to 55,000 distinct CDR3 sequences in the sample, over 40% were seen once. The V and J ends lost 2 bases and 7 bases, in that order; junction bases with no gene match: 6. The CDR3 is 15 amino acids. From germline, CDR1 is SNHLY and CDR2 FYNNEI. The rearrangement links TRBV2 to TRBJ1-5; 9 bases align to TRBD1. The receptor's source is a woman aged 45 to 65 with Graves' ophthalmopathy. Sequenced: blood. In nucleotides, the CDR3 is TGTGCCAGCAGTGAAACTACAGGGGGCTTACAGCCCCAGCATTTT. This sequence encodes CASSETTGGLQPQHF.